The clone carrying this TCR beta chain was seen at least ten times. No antigen is known for it. The entry originates in a study of tumor-infiltrating lymphocytes in primary liver carcinoma. Whole-study context: Recorded tumor stage was T1-T3 N0M0, with diameters of roughly 4 to 11 cm. Findings and caveats of the study: Tumor-adjacent and tumor-blood pairs showed less overlap than tumor region pairs.

From about 490 ng of total RNA, TCR beta-specific cDNA was reverse-transcribed using a constant-region primer. Nested multiplex PCR, run for three rounds with slightly modified ARM-PCR, yielded TCR beta libraries. Running 9 to 11 cycles apiece, the first two PCR rounds relied on TRBV1-TRBV30 forward primers together with a C-beta reverse primer. TCRdb ran MiXCR on the multiplex PCR reads and lists one entry per CDR3 protein. The sample has about 180,000 distinct CDR3 sequences, over 45% seen once. Blood RNA was derived from unsorted whole blood, and germline DNA was extracted too. The germline CDR1 and CDR2 sequences are MGHRA and YSYEKL. The CDR3 extends over 15 amino acids. The V segment lost 2 bases and the J segment 6 bases; nucleotides outside the gene matches: 4.

The TCR comes from a man aged 35-49 years with primary liver carcinoma and hepatitis B virus infection. Sequencing was carried out using peripheral blood. V gene TRBV4-1 combines with J gene TRBJ2-1; TRBD1 matches at 10 bases. CDR3 region: CASSQTGTGANEQFF. CDR3 coding DNA: TGCGCCAGCAGCCAAACCGGGACAGGGGCCAATGAGCAGTTCTTC.